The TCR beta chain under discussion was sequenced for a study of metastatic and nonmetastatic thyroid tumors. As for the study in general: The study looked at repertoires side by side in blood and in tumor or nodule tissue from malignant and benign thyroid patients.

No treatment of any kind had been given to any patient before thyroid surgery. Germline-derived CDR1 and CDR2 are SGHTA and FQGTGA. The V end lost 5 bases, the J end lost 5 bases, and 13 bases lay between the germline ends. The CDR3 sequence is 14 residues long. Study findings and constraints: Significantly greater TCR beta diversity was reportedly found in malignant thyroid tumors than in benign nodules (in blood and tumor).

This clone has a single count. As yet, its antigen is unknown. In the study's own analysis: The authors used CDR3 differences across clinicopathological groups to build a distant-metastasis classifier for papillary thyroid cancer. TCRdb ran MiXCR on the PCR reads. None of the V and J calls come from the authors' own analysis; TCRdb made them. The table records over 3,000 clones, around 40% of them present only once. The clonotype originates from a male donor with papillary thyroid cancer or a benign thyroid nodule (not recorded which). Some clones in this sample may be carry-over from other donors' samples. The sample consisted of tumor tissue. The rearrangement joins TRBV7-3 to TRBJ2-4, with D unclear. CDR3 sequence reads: CASSPGPDENIQYF. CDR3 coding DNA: TGTGCCAGCAGCCCCGGGCCGGACGAAAACATTCAGTACTTC.